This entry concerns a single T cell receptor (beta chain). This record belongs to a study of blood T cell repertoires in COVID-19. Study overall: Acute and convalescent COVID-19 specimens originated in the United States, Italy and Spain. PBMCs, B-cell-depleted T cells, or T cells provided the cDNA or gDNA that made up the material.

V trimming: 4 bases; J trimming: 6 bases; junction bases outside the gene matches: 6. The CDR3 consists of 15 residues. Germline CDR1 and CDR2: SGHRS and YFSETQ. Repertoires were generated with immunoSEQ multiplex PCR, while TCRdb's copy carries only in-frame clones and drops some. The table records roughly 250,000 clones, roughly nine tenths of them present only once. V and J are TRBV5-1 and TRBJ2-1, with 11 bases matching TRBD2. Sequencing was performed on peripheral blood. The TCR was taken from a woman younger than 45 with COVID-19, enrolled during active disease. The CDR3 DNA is TGCGCCAGCAGCCTAATAGCGGGGGGGATCAATGAGCAGTTCTTC. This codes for CASSLIAGGINEQFF.